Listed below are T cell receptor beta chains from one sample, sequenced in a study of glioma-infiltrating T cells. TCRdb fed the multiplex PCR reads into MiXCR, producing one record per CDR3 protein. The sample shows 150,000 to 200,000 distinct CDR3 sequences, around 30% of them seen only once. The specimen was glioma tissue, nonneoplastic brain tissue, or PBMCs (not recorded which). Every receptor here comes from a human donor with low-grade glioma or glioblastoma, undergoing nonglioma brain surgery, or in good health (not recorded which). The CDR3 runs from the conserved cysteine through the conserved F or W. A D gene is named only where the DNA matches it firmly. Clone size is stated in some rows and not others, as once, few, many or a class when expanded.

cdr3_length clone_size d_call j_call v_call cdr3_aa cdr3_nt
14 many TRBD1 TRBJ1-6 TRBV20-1 CSARTGGNNSPLHF TGCAGTGCTAGAACAGGGGGAAATAATTCACCCCTCCACTTT
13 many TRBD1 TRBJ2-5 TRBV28 CASNRGQEETQYF TGTGCCAGCAACAGGGGTCAAGAAGAGACCCAGTACTTC
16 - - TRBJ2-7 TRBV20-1 CNARGRRGRTTYEQYF TGCAATGCTAGAGGGCGGCGTGGGAGGACCACCTACGAGCAGTACTTC
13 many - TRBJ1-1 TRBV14 CASSQIRNTEAFF TGTGCCAGCAGTCAGATACGGAACACTGAAGCTTTCTTT
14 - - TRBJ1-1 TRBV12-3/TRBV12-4 CASSLAGGGTEAFF TGTGCCAGCAGTTTAGCAGGGGGAGGCACTGAAGCTTTCTTT
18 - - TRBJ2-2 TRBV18 CASSLLTPGGGDTGELFF TGTGCCAGCTCACTTCTTACCCCCGGAGGGGGCGACACCGGGGAGCTGTTTTTT
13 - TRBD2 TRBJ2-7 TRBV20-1 CSATTSDPYEQYF TGCAGTGCCACGACTAGCGACCCCTACGAGCAGTACTTC
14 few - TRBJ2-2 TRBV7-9 CASSLDKSAGELFF TGTGCCAGCAGCTTGGATAAGTCGGCCGGGGAGCTGTTTTTT
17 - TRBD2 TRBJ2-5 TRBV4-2 CASSHGTSGLTQETQYF TGTGCCAGCAGCCATGGGACTAGTGGTCTGACCCAAGAGACCCAGTACTTC
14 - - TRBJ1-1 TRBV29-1 CSVGLREGNTEAFF TGCAGCGTTGGTTTGAGGGAGGGGAACACTGAAGCTTTCTTT
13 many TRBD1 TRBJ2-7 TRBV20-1 CSARGDRTYEQYF TGCAGTGCTAGAGGGGACAGGACCTACGAGCAGTACTTC
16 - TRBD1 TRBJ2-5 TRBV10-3 CAIREDRGPYQETQYF TGTGCCATCAGGGAGGACAGGGGGCCCTACCAAGAGACCCAGTACTTC
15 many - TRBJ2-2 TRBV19 CASSNPGGNTGELFF TGTGCCAGTAGTAACCCAGGCGGGAACACCGGGGAGCTGTTTTTT
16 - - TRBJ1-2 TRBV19 CASSATGNPSGYGFTF TGTGCCAGTAGTGCGACAGGTAACCCATCTGGCTATGGCTTCACCTTC
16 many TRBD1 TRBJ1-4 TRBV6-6 CASSYSAQGQGEKLFF TGTGCCAGCAGTTACTCGGCACAGGGGCAAGGGGAAAAACTGTTTTTT
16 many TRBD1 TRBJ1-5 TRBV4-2 CASRPGAGGGDQPQHF TGTGCCAGCAGGCCGGGAGCAGGGGGCGGGGATCAGCCCCAGCATTTT
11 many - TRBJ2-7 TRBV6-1 CASSDGEPGHF TGTGCCAGCAGTGATGGGGAACCTGGCCACTTC
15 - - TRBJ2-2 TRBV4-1 CASSRGLANTGELFF TGCGCCAGCAGCCGCGGCCTAGCGAACACCGGGGAGCTGTTTTTT
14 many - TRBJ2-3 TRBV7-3 CASSSPPFSDTQYF TGTGCCAGCAGCTCCCCGCCCTTTTCAGATACGCAGTATTTT
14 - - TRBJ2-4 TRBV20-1 CSTRHNLAKNIQYF TGCAGTACTAGACACAATTTAGCCAAAAACATTCAGTACTTC
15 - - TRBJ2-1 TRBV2 CTSSDQAGQNNEQFF TGTACCAGCAGTGACCAGGCGGGACAGAACAATGAGCAGTTCTTC
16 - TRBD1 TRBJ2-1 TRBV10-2 CARPLIPGQGINEQFF TGCGCCAGACCCCTCATTCCGGGACAGGGTATCAATGAGCAGTTCTTC
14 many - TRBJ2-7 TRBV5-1 CASRSEQGVGEQYF TGCGCCAGCAGATCGGAACAAGGAGTAGGCGAGCAGTACTTC
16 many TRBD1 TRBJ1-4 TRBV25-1 CASREGLGQGNEKLFF TGTGCCAGCAGGGAAGGACTCGGACAGGGGAATGAAAAACTGTTTTTT
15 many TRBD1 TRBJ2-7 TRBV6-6 CASSYGTGGEYEQYF TGTGCCAGCAGTTACGGGACAGGGGGCGAGTACGAGCAGTACTTC
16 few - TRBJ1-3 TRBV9 CASSLMGGPSGNTIYF TGTGCCAGCAGCCTGATGGGGGGACCCTCTGGAAACACCATATATTTT
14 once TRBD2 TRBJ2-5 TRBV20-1 CSGDRLAGGETQYF TGCAGTGGGGACAGACTAGCGGGAGGAGAGACCCAGTACTTC
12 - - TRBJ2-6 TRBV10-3 CPRLGGANVLTF TGTCCGCGGCTAGGGGGGGCCAACGTCCTGACTTTC